The 2 T cell receptor beta chains listed next were all sequenced from one sample in a study of OX40 agonist ivuxolimab in advanced cancers. Using immunoSEQ multiplex PCR, the repertoire was profiled, and TCRdb retains in-frame clones only, with some absent. The data contain under 85,000 clones, 86% of them seen just once; the ten biggest clones take up just over 0.75%. The specimen was CD4+ or CD8+ T cells sorted from blood, collected in a trial of the OX40 agonist ivuxolimab. The receptors here all came from an adult with an advanced solid tumor such as melanoma, head and neck, liver or kidney cancer.

The chain couples TRBV9 to TRBJ2-3; 7 bases agree with TRBD1. Per the germline V gene, CDR1 is SGDLS and CDR2 is YYNGEE. The V segment lost 0 bases and the J segment 1 base; nucleotides outside the gene matches: 5. The CDR3 totals 16 residues. In nucleotides, the CDR3 is TGTGCCAGCAGCGTAGTCCGACAGGGTGGCACAGATACGCAGTATTTT. It specifies CASSVVRQGGTDTQYF.

CDR3 DNA: TGTGCCAGCAGCCCCACTAGCGGGGCCTACAATGAGCAGTTCTTC. It is translated as CASSPTSGAYNEQFF. The V and J genes are TRBV7-3 and TRBJ2-1, with 10 bases lining up with TRBD2. Germline lookup yields CDR1 SGHTA and CDR2 FQGTGA. This CDR3 is built from 15 residues. V lost 5 bases to trimming and J lost 2 bases; unmatched junction nucleotides: 3.